Described below is a single TCR beta chain sequence and its context. Its antigen is not known. The source of the sample is a study of T cells expressing NK-cell markers. Study as a whole: Most of the eight sequenced donors tested HCMV-seropositive; one tested seronegative. Broader study findings: In four donors, dominant clonotypes made up roughly 28.3-65% of CD3+CD56-NKG2C+ cells.

The authors made TCR beta cDNA libraries by 5'RACE template switching. This switching added a universal primer site and UMIs. Following a re-call of the 5' RACE reads, TCRdb has one entry per CDR3 protein and lacks DNA. The listing records a few hundred thousand distinct CDR3 sequences. From germline, CDR1 is DFQATT and CDR2 SNEGSKA (reference sequence). The CDR3 contains 16 residues. This TCR came from a man aged 18-75 years in good health. Specimen: blood T cells: a sorted CD56 or NKG2C T cell subset, CD4+ or CD8+ T cells, or bulk PBMC T cells (not recorded which). The chain has TRBV20-1 and TRBJ2-7; no DNA is available, so the TRBD1 call from TCRdb remains unchecked. The CDR3 loop is CSARKIGQGVRGEQYF.